The 6 T cell receptor beta chains below all came from one sample that was sequenced in a study of cytomegalovirus exposure and HLA in healthy donors. The PCR used 60 Vbeta and 13 Jbeta primers. Libraries were prepared by immunoSEQ multiplex PCR; TCRdb keeps only in-frame clonotypes and omits some of them. The data show approximately 160,000 clones, over 60% seen once. The specimen was PBMCs. These receptors all stem from a male donor in good health and CMV-seronegative.

CDR3 residues: CSVEWAWNEQFF. CDR3 coding DNA: TGCAGCGTTGAATGGGCGTGGAATGAGCAGTTCTTC. The genes are TRBV29-1 and TRBJ2-1; D gene ambiguous. The germline CDR1 and CDR2 sequences are SQVTM and ANQGSEA. V was trimmed by 2 bases and J by 7 bases, leaving 9 bases between them. This CDR3 has 12 amino acids.

The rearrangement joins TRBV4-1 to TRBJ2-7, with 7 bases aligning to TRBD2. Per the germline V gene, CDR1 is MGHRA and CDR2 is YSYEKL. With 0 bases clipped from V and 0 bases from J, the junction kept 2 bases outside the gene matches. This CDR3 region has 15 residues. CDR3 sequence reads: CASSQDWGGSYEQYF. The CDR3, as DNA: TGCGCCAGCAGCCAAGATTGGGGGGGCTCCTACGAGCAGTACTTC.

This clone showed up just once. This chain uses TRBV30 with TRBJ1-6, with D possibly being TRBD1 (6 bases). The CDR3 runs 14 residues. V was clipped by 4 bases and J by 7 bases, with 14 bases between them. CDR1 GTSNPN and CDR2 SVGIG come from the germline V gene (reference sequence). CDR3 in amino acids: CAWNSGGPNSPLHF. Here the CDR3 DNA reads TGTGCCTGGAACTCCGGGGGGCCCAATTCACCCCTCCACTTT. Variable domain in full (rest from reference TRBV30 and TRBJ1-6): SQTIHQWPATLVQPVGSPLSLECTVEGTSNPNLYWYRQAAGRGLQLLFYSVGIGQISSEVPQNLSASRPQDRQFILSSKKLLLSDSGFYLCAWNSGGPNSPLHFGNGTRLTVT.

This clone showed up just a few times. CDR3 protein: CASSLARAGGNNEQFF. DNA of the CDR3: TGTGCCAGCAGCTTGGCCCGAGCGGGGGGCAACAATGAGCAGTTCTTC. This chain connects TRBV5-4 to TRBJ2-1, with 9 bases matching TRBD2. From germline, CDR1 is SGHNT and CDR2 YYREEE (reference sequence). This CDR3 is 16 amino acids long. V dropped 0 bases and J dropped 5; count of bases not matched to a gene: 6.

The CDR3 protein is CASSPDRAPYNEQFF. The CDR3 nucleotides read TGTGCCAGCTCACCAGACAGGGCCCCGTACAATGAGCAGTTCTTC. The V gene is TRBV18, the J gene TRBJ2-1, with TRBD1 identical over 7 bases. CDR3 size: 15 residues. Germline V gene sequence: CDR1 KGHSH, CDR2 LQKENI. V lost 2 bases and J lost 4; bases outside the gene matches: 5.

The rearrangement links TRBV5-4 to TRBJ2-7; 7 nucleotides line up with TRBD1. CDR1 is SGHNT and CDR2 is YYREEE in the germline V gene (reference sequence). CDR3 size: 16 residues. Losses at the gene ends were 4 bases for V and 0 bases for J; bases not matched to a gene: 10. The CDR3 region has the DNA TGTGCCAGCAGCGCCAACAGGGGCACCTACTCCTACGAGCAGTACTTC. Encoded protein: CASSANRGTYSYEQYF.